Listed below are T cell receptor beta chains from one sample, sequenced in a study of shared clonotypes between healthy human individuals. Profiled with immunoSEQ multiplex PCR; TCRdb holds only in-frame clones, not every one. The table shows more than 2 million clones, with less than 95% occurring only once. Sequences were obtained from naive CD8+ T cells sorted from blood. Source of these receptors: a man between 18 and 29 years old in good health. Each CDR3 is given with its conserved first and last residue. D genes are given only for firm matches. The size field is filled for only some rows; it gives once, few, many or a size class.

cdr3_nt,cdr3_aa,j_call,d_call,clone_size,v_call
TGTGCCAGCAGCTCCGGGACAGGGGGAAATTCACCCCTCCACTTT,CASSSGTGGNSPLHF,TRBJ1-6,TRBD1,.,TRBV5-6
TGTGCCAGCAGCTTGGGGCCAGGGTCCCTCCACTTT,CASSLGPGSLHF,TRBJ1-6,.,few,TRBV5-8
TGCGCCAGCAGCCTAAAGTTGAACACTGAAGCTTTCTTT,CASSLKLNTEAFF,TRBJ1-1,.,.,TRBV4-1
TGTGCCAGCTCTTTAGCGGGGATCTCCTACGAGCAGTACTTC,CASSLAGISYEQYF,TRBJ2-7,TRBD2,.,TRBV18
TGTGCCAGCAGAAGTACGATTGAAGCTTTCTTT,CASRSTIEAFF,TRBJ1-1,.,.,TRBV13
TGTGCCAGCAGTTTAGGCCCGATAAATCCGGGACTAGGTTTGGAGCATGAGCAGTTCTTC,CASSLGPINPGLGLEHEQFF,TRBJ2-1,TRBD2,.,TRBV28
TGCAGCGTGAAGGACGGAACCGATCCTTTCTATGGCTACACCTTC,CSVKDGTDPFYGYTF,TRBJ1-2,.,.,TRBV29-1
TGTGCCAGCAGTTCCCTTATGTTCGTAAGGGACTATAATTCACCCCTCCACTTT,CASSSLMFVRDYNSPLHF,TRBJ1-6,.,once,TRBV28
TGCGCCAGCAGCTTCGAGAATGAAAAACTGTTTTTT,CASSFENEKLFF,TRBJ1-4,.,.,TRBV5-1
TGTGCCAGCAGTTCACAGACAGGGGTTACCTATGGCTACACCTTC,CASSSQTGVTYGYTF,TRBJ1-2,TRBD1,.,TRBV27
TGTGCCAGCAACCACGGGAGTTTTGGGGAGACCCAGTACTTC,CASNHGSFGETQYF,TRBJ2-5,.,.,TRBV28
TGTGCCAGCAGCTCTCGGACCGTTTTTGAAGCTTTCTTT,CASSSRTVFEAFF,TRBJ1-1,.,.,TRBV21-1
TGTGCCAGCAGCGACCCGGGACAGGTCTACGAGCAGTACTTC,CASSDPGQVYEQYF,TRBJ2-7,TRBD1,.,TRBV28